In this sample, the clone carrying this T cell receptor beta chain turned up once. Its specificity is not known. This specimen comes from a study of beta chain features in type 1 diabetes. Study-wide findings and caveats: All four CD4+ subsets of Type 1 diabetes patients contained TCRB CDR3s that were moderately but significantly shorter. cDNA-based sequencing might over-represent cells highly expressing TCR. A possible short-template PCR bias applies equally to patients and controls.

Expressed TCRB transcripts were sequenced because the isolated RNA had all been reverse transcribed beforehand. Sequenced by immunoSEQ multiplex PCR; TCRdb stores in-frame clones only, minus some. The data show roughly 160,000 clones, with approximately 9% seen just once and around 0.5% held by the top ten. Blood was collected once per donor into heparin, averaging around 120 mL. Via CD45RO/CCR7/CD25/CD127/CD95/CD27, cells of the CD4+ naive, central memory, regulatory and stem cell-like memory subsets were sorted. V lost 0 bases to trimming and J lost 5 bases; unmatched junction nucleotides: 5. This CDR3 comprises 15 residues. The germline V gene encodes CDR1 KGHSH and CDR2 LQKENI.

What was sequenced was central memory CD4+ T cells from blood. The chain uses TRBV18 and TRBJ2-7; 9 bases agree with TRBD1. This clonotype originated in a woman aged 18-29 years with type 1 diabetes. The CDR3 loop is CASSPPRTGVDEQYF. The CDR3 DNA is TGTGCCAGCTCACCACCGAGGACAGGGGTCGACGAGCAGTACTTC.